This T cell receptor (beta chain) was identified in a study of Tregs in tolerant kidney transplant recipients. CDR3 size: 17 residues. Germline-derived CDR1 and CDR2 are LNHDA and SQIVND (reference sequence). V was cut by 2 bases and J by 2 bases, with 19 bases left in between. The nonmyeloablative bone marrow transplants came from related graft donors, with transient mixed chimerism. CD4+CD25+CD127- Tregs, CD4+CD25- non-Tregs, CD4 and CD8 cells were sorted. Using immunoSEQ multiplex PCR, the repertoire was profiled, and TCRdb retains in-frame clones only, with some absent. The sample yields more than 90,000 clones, 93% seen once.

This specimen was CD4+ T cells from blood (PBMCs), taken 12 months after the transplant. This TCR derives from a human patient who received a combined kidney and bone marrow transplant. The graft donor may account for some of the T cells. This chain links TRBV19 with TRBJ2-7, with D possibly TRBD2 on 6 matching bases. CDR3 region: CASSISPSGFPTYEQYF. Written as DNA, the CDR3 is TGTGCCAGTAGTATAAGTCCCAGCGGGTTTCCCACCTACGAGCAGTACTTC. The full variable domain, with the rest looked up from reference TRBV19 and TRBJ2-7, is DGGITQSPKYLFRKEGQNVTLSCEQNLNHDAMYWYRQDPGQGLRLIYYSQIVNDFQKGDIAEGYSVSREKKESFPLTVTSAQKNPTAFYLCASSISPSGFPTYEQYFGPGTRLTVT.